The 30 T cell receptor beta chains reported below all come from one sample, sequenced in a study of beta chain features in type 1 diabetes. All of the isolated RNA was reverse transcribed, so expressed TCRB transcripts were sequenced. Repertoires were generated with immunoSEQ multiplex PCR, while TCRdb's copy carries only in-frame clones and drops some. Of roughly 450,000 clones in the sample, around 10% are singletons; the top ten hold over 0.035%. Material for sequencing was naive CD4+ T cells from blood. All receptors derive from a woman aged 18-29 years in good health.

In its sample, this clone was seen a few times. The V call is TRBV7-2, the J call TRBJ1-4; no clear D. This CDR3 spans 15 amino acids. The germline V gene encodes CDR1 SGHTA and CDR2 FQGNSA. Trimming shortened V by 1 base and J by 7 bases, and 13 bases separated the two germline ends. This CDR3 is CASSLGPASFEKLFF. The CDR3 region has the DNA TGTGCCAGCAGCTTAGGGCCAGCCTCCTTTGAAAAACTGTTTTTT.

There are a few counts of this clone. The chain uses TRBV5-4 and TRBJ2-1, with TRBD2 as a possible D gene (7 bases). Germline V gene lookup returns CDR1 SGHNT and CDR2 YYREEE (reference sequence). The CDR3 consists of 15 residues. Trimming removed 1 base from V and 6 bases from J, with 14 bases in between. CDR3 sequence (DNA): TGTGCCAGCAGCTTGCCGGGGGGCCCGAGCAATGAGCAGTTCTTC. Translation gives CASSLPGGPSNEQFF.

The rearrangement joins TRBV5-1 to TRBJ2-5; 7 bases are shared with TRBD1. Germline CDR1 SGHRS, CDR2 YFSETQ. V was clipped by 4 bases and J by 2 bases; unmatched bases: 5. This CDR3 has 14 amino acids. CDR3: CASSVGTAQETQYF. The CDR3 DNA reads TGCGCCAGCAGCGTTGGGACAGCACAAGAGACCCAGTACTTC.

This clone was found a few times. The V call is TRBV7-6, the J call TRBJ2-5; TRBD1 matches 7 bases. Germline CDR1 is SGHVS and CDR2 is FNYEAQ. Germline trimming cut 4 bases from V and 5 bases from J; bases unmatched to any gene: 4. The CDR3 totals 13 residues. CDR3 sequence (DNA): TGTGCCAGCAGCTCGGGACAGATGGAGACCCAGTACTTC. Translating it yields CASSSGQMETQYF.

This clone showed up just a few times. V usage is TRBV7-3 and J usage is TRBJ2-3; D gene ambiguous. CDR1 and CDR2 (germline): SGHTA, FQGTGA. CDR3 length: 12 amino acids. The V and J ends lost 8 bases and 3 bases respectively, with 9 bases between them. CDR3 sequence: CASREGTDTQYF. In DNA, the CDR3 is TGTGCCAGCCGCGAAGGGACAGATACGCAGTATTTT.

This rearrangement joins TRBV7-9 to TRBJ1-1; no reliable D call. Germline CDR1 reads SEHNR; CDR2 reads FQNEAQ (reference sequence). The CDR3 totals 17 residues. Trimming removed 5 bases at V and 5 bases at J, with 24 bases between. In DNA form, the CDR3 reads TGTGCCAGCAGCCGCCAACCCGGTGTAGTGAAACATACTGAAGCTTTCTTT. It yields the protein CASSRQPGVVKHTEAFF. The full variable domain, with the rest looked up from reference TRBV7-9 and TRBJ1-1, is DTGVSQNPRHKITKRGQNVTFRCDPISEHNRLYWYRQTLGQGPEFLTYFQNEAQLEKSRLLSDRFSAERPKGSFSTLEIQRTEQGDSAMYLCASSRQPGVVKHTEAFFGQGTRLTVV.

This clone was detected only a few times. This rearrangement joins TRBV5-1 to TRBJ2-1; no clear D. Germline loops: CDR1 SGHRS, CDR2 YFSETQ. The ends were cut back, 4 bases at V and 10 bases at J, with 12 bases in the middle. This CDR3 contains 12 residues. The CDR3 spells CASSLVGQEQFF. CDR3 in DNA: TGCGCCAGCAGCCTCGTAGGGCAAGAGCAGTTCTTC. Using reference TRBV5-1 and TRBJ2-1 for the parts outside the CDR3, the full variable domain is KAGVTQTPRYLIKTRGQQVTLSCSPISGHRSVSWYQQTPGQGLQFLFEYFSETQRNKGNFPGRFSGRQFSNSRSEMNVSTLELGDSALYLCASSLVGQEQFFGPGTRLTVL.

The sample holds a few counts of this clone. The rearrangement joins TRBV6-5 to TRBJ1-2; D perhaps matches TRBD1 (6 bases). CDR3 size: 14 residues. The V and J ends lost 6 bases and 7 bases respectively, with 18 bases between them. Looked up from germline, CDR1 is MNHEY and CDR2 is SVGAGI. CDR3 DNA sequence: TGTGCCAGCAGCCTCCTACAGGGAAGTAGTGGCTACACCTTC. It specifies CASSLLQGSSGYTF.

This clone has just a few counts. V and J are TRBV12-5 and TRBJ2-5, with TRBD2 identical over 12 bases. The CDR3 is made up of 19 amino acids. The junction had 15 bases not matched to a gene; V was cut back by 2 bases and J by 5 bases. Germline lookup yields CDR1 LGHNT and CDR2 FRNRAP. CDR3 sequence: CASGLLGASGRGLRETQYF. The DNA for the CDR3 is TGTGCTAGTGGTTTGCTCGGGGCTAGCGGGAGGGGCCTGAGGGAGACCCAGTACTTC.

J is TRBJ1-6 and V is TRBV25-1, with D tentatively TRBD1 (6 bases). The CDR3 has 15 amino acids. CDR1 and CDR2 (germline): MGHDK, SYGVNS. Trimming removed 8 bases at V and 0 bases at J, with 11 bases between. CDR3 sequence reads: CASGPDSSYNSPLHF. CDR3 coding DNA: TGTGCCAGCGGGCCGGACAGCTCCTATAATTCACCCCTCCACTTT.

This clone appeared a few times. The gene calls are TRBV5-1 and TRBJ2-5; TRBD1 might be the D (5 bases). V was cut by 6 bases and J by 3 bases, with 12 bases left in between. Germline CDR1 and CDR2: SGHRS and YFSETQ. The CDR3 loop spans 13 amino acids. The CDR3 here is CASTQTGEETQYF. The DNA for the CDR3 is TGCGCCAGCACCCAAACAGGAGAAGAGACCCAGTACTTC.

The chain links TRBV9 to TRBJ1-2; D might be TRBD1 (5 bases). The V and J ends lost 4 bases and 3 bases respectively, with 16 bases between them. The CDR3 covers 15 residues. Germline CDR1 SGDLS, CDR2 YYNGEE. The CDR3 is CASSPQVEGYYGYTF. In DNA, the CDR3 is TGTGCCAGCAGCCCACAGGTGGAGGGTTACTATGGCTACACCTTC.

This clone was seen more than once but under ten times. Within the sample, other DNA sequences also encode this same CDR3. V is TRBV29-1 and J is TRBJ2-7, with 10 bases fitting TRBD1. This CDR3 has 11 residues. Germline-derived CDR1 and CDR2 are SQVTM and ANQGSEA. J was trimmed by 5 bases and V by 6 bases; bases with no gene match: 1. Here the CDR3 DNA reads TGCAGCGTCGGACAGGGGGACGAGCAGTACTTC. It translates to CSVGQGDEQYF.

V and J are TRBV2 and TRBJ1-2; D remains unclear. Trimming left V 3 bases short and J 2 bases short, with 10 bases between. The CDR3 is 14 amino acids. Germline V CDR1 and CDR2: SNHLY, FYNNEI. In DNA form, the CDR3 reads TGTGCCAGCAGTGAGAGGCAACAGAACTATGGCTACACCTTC. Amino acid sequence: CASSERQQNYGYTF.

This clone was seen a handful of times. The CDR3 DNA follows: TGCGCCAGCAGCCAAGGGCAATGGTCTACCTACAATGAGCAGTTCTTC. Protein: CASSQGQWSTYNEQFF. J is TRBJ2-1 and V is TRBV4-1; no firm D call. Germline CDR1 is MGHRA and CDR2 is YSYEKL. The CDR3 is 16 amino acids. Trimming stripped 1 base from V and 2 bases from J, with 12 bases between.

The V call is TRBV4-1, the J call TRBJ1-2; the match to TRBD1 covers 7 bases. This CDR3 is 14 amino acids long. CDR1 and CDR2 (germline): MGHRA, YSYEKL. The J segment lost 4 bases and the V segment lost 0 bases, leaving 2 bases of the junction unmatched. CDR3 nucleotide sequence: TGCGCCAGCAGCCAAGAGGGACAGAGCTATGGCTACACCTTC. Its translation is CASSQEGQSYGYTF.

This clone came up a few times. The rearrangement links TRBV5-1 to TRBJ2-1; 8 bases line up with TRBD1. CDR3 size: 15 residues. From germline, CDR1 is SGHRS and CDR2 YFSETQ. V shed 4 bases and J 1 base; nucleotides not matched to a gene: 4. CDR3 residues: CASSLRDRSYNEQFF. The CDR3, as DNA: TGCGCCAGCAGCCTCCGGGACAGGTCCTACAATGAGCAGTTCTTC. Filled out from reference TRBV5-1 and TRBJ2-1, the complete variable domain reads KAGVTQTPRYLIKTRGQQVTLSCSPISGHRSVSWYQQTPGQGLQFLFEYFSETQRNKGNFPGRFSGRQFSNSRSEMNVSTLELGDSALYLCASSLRDRSYNEQFFGPGTRLTVL.

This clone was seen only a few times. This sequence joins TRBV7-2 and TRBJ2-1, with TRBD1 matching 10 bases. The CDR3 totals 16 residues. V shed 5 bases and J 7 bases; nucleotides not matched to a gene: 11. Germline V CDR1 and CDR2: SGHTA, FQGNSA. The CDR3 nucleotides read TGTGCCAGCAGCCAGGTCCCGGGACAGGGGAATAATGAGCAGTTCTTC. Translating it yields CASSQVPGQGNNEQFF.

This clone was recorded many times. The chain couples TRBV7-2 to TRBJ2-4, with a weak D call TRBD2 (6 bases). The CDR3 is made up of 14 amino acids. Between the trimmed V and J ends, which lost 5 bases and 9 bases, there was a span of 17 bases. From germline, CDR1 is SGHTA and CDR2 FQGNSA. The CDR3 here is CASSHTSSDGIQYF. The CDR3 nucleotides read TGTGCCAGCAGCCACACTAGCTCTGACGGCATTCAGTACTTC.

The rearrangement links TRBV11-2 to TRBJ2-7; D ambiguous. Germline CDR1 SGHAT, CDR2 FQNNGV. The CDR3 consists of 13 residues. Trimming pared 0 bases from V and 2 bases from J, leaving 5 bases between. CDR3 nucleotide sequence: TGTGCCAGCAGCTTAGATCTTACCTACGAGCAGTACTTC. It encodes CASSLDLTYEQYF.

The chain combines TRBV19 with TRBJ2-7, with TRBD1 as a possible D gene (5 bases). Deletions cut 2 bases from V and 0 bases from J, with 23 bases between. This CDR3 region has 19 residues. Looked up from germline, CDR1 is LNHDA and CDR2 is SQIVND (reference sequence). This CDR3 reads CASSISGRAQVPNSYEQYF. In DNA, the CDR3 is TGTGCCAGTAGTATATCGGGCAGGGCCCAAGTACCAAACTCCTACGAGCAGTACTTC.

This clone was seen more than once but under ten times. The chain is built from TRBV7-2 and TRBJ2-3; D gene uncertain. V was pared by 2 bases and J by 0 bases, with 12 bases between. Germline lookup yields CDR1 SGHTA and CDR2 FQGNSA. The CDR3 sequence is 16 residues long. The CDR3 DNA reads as TGTGCCAGCAGCTTAAGGGCAGTACCTAGCACAGATACGCAGTATTTT. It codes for CASSLRAVPSTDTQYF.

The CDR3, as DNA: TGTGCCAGCAGCCCGGGACCGATCTCCTACAATGAGCAGTTCTTC. Amino acids: CASSPGPISYNEQFF. J is TRBJ2-1 and V is TRBV11-2; tentatively, D is TRBD1 or TRBD2 (5 bases each). Trimming cost V 5 bases and J 0 bases, with 11 bases left between them. The V gene's germline CDR1 is SGHAT and CDR2 FQNNGV. The CDR3 extends over 15 amino acids.

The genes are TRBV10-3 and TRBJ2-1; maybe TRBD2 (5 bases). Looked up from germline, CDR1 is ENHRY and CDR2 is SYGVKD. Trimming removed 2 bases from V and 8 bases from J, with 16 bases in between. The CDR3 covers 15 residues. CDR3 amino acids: CAISERSLASDEQFF. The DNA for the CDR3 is TGTGCCATCAGTGAGCGGAGTCTAGCTTCAGATGAGCAGTTCTTC.

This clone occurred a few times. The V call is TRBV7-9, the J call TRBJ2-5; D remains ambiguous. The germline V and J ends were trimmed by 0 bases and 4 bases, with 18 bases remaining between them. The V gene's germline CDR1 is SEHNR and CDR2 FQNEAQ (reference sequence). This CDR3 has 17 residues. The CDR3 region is CASSLAELWGFRETQYF. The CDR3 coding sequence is TGTGCCAGCAGCTTAGCGGAGCTATGGGGTTTTCGAGAGACCCAGTACTTC.

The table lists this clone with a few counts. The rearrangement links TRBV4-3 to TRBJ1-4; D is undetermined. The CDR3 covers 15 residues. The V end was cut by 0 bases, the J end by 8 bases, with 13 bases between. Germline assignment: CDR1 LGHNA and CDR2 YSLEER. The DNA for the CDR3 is TGCGCCAGCAGCCAAGATGTGAGAAGGAGGGAAAAACTGTTTTTT. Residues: CASSQDVRRREKLFF.

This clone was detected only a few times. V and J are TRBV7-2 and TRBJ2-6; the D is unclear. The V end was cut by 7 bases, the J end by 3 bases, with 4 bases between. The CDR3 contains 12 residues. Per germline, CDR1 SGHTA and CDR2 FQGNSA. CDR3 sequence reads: CASTLGANVLTF. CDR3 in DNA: TGTGCCAGCACCCTTGGGGCCAACGTCCTGACTTTC.

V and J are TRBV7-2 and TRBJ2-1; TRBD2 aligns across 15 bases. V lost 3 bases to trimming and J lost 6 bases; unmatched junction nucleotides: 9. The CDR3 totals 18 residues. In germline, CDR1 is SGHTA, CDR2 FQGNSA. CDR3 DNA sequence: TGTGCCAGCAGCTTGGAGGGAGGACTAGCGGGAGGGCCCAATGAGCAGTTCTTC. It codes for CASSLEGGLAGGPNEQFF.

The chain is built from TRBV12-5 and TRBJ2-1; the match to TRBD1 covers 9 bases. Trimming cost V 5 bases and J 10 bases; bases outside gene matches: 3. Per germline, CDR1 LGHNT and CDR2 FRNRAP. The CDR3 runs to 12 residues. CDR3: CASGPDRGEQFF. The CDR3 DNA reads TGTGCTAGTGGTCCGGACAGGGGAGAGCAGTTCTTC. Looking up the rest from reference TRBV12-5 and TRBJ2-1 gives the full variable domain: DARVTQTPRHKVTEMGQEVTMRCQPILGHNTVFWYRQTMMQGLELLAYFRNRAPLDDSGMPKDRFSAEMPDATLATLKIQPSEPRDSAVYFCASGPDRGEQFFGPGTRLTVL.

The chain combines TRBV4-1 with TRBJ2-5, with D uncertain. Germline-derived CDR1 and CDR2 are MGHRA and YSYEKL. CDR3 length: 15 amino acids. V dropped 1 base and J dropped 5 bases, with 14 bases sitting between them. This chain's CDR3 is CASSQVGQEMETQYF. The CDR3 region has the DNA TGCGCCAGCAGCCAAGTCGGTCAGGAGATGGAGACCCAGTACTTC.